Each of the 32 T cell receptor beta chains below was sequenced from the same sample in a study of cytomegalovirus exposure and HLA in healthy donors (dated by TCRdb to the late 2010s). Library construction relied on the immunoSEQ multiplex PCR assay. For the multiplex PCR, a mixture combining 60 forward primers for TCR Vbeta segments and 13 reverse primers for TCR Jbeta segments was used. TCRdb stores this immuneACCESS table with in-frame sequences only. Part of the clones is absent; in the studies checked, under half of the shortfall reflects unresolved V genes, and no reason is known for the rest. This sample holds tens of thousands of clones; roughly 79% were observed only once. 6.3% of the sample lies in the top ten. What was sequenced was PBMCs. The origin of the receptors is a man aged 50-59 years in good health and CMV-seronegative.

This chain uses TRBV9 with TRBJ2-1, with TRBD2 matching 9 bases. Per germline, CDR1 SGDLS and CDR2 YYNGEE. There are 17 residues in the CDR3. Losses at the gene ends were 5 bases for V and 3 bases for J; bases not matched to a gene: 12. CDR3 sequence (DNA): TGTGCCAGCAGTCCTGAGGGCGAGACTAGCGGCTACAATGAGCAGTTCTTC. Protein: CASSPEGETSGYNEQFF.

CDR3 protein: CAWGTGGLNTEAFF. The CDR3 nucleotides are TGTGCCTGGGGTACGGGGGGGCTTAACACTGAAGCTTTCTTT. The chain joins TRBV30 to TRBJ1-1; TRBD1 is a possible D gene (6 bases). The V gene lost 5 bases and the J gene lost 2 bases, with 15 bases spanning the gap. CDR3 length: 14 residues. Germline assignment: CDR1 GTSNPN and CDR2 SVGIG (reference sequence).

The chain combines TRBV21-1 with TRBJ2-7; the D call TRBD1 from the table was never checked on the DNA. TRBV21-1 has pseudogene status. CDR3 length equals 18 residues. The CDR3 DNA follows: TGTGCCAGCAGCTCCTCGGGACAGTTAAAACCCGATGCCTACGAGCAGTACTTC. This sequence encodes CASSSSGQLKPDAYEQYF.

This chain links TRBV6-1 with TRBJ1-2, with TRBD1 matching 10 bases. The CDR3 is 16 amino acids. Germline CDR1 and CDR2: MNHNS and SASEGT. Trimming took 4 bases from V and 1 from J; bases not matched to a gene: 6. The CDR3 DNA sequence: TGTGCCAGCAGTGGACGGGACAGGGGACTTAACTATGGCTACACCTTC. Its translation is CASSGRDRGLNYGYTF.

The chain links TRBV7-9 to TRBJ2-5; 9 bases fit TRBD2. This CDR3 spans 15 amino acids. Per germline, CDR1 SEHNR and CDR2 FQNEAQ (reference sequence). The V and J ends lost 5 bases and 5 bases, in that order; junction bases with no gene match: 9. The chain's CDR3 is CASSKQGLAVETQYF. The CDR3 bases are TGTGCCAGCAGCAAACAGGGACTAGCCGTGGAGACCCAGTACTTC.

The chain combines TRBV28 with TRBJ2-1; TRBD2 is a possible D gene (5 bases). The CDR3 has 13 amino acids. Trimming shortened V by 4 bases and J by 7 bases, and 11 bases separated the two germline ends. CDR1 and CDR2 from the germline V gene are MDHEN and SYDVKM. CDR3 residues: CASSSGSGNEQFF. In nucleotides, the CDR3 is TGTGCCAGCAGTTCGGGGTCGGGGAATGAGCAGTTCTTC.

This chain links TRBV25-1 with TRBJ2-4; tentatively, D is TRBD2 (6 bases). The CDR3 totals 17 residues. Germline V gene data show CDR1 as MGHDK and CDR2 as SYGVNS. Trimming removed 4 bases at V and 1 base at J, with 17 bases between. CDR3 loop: CASSAWGDGGAKNIQYF. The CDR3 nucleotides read TGTGCCAGCAGTGCTTGGGGCGACGGGGGTGCCAAAAACATTCAGTACTTC.

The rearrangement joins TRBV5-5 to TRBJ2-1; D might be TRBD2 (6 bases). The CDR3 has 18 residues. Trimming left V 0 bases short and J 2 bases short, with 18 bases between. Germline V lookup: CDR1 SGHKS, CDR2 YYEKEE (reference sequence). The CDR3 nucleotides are TGTGCCAGCAGCTTGGCGGGGGACCCTAGATCCACCTACAATGAGCAGTTCTTC. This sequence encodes CASSLAGDPRSTYNEQFF. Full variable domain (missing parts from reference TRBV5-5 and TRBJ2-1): DAGVTQSPTHLIKTRGQQVTLRCSPISGHKSVSWYQQVLGQGPQFIFQYYEKEERGRGNFPDRFSARQFPNYSSELNVNALLLGDSALYLCASSLAGDPRSTYNEQFFGPGTRLTVL.

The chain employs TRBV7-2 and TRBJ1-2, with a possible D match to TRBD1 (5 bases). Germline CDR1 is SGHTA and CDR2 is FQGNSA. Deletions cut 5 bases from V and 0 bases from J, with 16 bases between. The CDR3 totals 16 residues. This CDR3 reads CASSPAKGKANYGYTF. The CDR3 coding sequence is TGTGCCAGCAGCCCCGCTAAGGGGAAGGCTAACTATGGCTACACCTTC.

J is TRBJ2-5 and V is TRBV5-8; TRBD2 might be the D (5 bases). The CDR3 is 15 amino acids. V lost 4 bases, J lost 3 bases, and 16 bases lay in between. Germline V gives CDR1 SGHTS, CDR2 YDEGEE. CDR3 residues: CASSPGSGSKETQYF. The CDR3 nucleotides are TGTGCCAGCAGCCCTGGCTCGGGATCGAAAGAGACCCAGTACTTC.

The CDR3 DNA reads TGTGCCAGCAGTTACTCGCCCCCCCTAGCGGACGAGCAGTACTTC. It encodes CASSYSPPLADEQYF. V is TRBV6-5 and J is TRBJ2-7; 7 positions match TRBD2. CDR1 and CDR2 (germline): MNHEY, SVGAGI. This CDR3 has 15 residues. J was trimmed by 5 bases and V by 0 bases; bases with no gene match: 7.

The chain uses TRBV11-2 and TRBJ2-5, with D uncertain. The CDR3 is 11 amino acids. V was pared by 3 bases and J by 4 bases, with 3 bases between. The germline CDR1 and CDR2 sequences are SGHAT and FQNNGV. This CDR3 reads CASSLRETQYF. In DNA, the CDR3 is TGTGCCAGCAGCTTGAGAGAGACCCAGTACTTC.

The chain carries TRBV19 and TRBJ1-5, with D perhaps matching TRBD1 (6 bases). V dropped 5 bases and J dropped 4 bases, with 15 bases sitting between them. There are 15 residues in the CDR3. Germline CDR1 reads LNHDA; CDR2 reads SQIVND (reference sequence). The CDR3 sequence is CASSVPGTRNQPQHF. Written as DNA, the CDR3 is TGTGCCAGTAGTGTCCCCGGGACACGAAATCAGCCCCAGCATTTT. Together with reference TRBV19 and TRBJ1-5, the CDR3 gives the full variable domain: DGGITQSPKYLFRKEGQNVTLSCEQNLNHDAMYWYRQDPGQGLRLIYYSQIVNDFQKGDIAEGYSVSREKKESFPLTVTSAQKNPTAFYLCASSVPGTRNQPQHFGDGTRLSIL.

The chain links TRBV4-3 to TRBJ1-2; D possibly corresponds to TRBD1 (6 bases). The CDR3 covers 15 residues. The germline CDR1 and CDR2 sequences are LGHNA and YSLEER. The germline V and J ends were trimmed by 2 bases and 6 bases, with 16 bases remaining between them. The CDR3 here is CASSQTWRGANGYTF. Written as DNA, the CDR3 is TGCGCCAGCAGCCAAACCTGGCGGGGGGCGAATGGCTACACCTTC.

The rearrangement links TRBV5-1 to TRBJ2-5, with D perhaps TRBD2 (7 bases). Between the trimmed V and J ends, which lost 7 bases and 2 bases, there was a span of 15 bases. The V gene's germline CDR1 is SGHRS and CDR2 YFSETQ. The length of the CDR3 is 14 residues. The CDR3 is CASAPGRGQETQYF. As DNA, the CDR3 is TGCGCCAGCGCCCCGGGGAGGGGGCAAGAGACCCAGTACTTC.

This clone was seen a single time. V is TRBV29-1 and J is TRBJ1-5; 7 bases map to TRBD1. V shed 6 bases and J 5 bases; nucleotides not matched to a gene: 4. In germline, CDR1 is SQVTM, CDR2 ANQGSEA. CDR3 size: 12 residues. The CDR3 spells CSVTTGDQPQHF. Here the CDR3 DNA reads TGCAGCGTGACTACAGGGGATCAGCCCCAGCATTTT.

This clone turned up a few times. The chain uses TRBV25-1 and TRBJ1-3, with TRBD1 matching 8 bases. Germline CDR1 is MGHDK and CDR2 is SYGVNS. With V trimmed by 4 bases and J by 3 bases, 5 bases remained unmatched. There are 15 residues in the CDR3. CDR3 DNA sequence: TGTGCCAGCAGTGCCGCAGGGGGCATTGGAAACACCATATATTTT. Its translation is CASSAAGGIGNTIYF.

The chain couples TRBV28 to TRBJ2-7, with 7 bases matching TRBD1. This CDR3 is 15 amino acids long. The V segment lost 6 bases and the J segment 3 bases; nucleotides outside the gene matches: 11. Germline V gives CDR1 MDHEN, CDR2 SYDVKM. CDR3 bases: TGTGCCAGCAGCCGCGACAGGGTCGGGCTCTACGAGCAGTACTTC. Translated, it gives CASSRDRVGLYEQYF.

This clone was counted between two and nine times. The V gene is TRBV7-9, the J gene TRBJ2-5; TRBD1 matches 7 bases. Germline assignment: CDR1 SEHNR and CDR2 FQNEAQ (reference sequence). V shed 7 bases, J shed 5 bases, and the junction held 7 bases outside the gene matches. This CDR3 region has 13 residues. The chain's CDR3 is CASIIGQAETQYF. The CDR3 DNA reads TGTGCCAGCATAATCGGACAGGCCGAGACCCAGTACTTC.

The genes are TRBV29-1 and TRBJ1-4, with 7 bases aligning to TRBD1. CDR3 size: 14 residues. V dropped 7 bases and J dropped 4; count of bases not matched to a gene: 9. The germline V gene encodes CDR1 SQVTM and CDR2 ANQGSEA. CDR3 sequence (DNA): TGCAGCGCCGGAGGGGGCAGGGGTAATGAAAAACTGTTTTTT. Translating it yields CSAGGGRGNEKLFF.

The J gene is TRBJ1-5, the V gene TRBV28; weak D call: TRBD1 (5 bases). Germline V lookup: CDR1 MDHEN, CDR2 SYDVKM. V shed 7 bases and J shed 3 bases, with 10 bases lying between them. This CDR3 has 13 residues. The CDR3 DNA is TGTGCCAGCAACGACAGACTCAATCAGCCCCAGCATTTT. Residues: CASNDRLNQPQHF.

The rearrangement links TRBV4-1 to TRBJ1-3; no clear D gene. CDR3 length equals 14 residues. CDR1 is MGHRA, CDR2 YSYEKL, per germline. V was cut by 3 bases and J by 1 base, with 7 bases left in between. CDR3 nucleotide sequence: TGCGCCAGCAGCCATTTGCGTTCTGGAAACACCATATATTTT. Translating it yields CASSHLRSGNTIYF.

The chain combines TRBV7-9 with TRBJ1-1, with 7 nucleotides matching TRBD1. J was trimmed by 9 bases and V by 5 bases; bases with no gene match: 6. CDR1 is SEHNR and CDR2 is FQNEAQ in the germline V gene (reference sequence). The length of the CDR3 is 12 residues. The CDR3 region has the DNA TGTGCCAGCAGCCCCCTGACAGGGAAAGCTTTCTTT. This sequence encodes CASSPLTGKAFF.

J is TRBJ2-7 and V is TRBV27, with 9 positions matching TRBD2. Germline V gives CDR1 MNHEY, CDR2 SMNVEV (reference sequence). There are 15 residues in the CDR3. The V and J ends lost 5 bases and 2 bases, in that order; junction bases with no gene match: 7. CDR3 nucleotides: TGTGCCAGCAGTCCCCTCGGCGGGAGGGCCTACGAGCAGTACTTC. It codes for CASSPLGGRAYEQYF.

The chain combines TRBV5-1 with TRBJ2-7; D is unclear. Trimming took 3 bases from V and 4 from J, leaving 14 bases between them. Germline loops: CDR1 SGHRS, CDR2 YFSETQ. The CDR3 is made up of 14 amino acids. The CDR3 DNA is TGCGCCAGCAGCTGGGTCGAGGTCCCTTACGAGCAGTACTTC. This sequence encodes CASSWVEVPYEQYF.

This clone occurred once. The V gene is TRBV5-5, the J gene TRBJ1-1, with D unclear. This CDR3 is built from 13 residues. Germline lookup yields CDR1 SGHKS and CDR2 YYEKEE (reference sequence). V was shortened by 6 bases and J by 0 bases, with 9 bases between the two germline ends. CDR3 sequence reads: CASIKDLNTEAFF. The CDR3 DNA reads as TGTGCCAGCATCAAGGACTTGAACACTGAAGCTTTCTTT.

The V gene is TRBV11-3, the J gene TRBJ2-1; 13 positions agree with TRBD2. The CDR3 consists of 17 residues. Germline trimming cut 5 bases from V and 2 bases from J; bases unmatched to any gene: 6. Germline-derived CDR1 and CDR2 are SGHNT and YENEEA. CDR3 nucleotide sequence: TGTGCCAGCAGCCGGACTAGCGGGAGACGGACCTACAATGAGCAGTTCTTC. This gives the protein CASSRTSGRRTYNEQFF.

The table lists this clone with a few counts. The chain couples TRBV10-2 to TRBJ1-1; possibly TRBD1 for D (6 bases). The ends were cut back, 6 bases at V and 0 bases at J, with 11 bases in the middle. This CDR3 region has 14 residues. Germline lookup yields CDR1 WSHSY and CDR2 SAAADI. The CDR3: CASRRGGMNTEAFF. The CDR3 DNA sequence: TGCGCCAGCAGGAGGGGGGGAATGAACACTGAAGCTTTCTTT.

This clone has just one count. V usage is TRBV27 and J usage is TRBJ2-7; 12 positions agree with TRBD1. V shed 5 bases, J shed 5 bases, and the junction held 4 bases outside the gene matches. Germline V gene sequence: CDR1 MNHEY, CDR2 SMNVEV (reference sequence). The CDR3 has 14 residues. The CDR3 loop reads CASSPGTGGDEQYF. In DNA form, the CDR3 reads TGTGCCAGCAGTCCCGGGACAGGGGGCGACGAGCAGTACTTC.

The DNA of the CDR3 is TGTGCCAGCAGTTACTCGCTGGGACAGGGAAACTCCGAGCAGTACTTC. Residues: CASSYSLGQGNSEQYF. V is TRBV6-5 and J is TRBJ2-7; 9 bases fit TRBD1. The CDR3 is made up of 16 amino acids. V shed 0 bases, J shed 6 bases, and the junction held 9 bases outside the gene matches. The germline V gene encodes CDR1 MNHEY and CDR2 SVGAGI.

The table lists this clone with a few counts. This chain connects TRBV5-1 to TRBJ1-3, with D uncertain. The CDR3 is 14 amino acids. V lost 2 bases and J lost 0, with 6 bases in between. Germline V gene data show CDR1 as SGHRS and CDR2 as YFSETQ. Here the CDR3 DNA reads TGCGCCAGCAGCTTTGGCCCCTCTGGAAACACCATATATTTT. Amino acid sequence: CASSFGPSGNTIYF.

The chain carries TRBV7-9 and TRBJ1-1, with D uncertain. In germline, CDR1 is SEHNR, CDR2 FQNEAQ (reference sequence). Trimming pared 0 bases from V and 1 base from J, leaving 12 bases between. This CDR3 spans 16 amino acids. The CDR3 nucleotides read TGTGCCAGCAGCTTAGCGCTAGGACTCCCGAACACTGAAGCTTTCTTT. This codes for CASSLALGLPNTEAFF. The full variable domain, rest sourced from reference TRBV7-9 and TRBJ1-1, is DTGVSQNPRHKITKRGQNVTFRCDPISEHNRLYWYRQTLGQGPEFLTYFQNEAQLEKSRLLSDRFSAERPKGSFSTLEIQRTEQGDSAMYLCASSLALGLPNTEAFFGQGTRLTVV.